These 27 T cell receptor beta chains originate from one sample sequenced in a study of shared clonotypes between healthy human individuals. Libraries were prepared by immunoSEQ multiplex PCR; TCRdb keeps only in-frame clonotypes and omits some of them. Of about 980,000 clones listed, over 60% are singletons. Sequencing input: memory CD4+ T cells sorted from blood. Documented subset: CD45RA-negative fraction. The receptors shown here come from a man aged 18 to 35 in good health.

The chain has TRBV30 and TRBJ1-6; D remains ambiguous. Germline V CDR1 and CDR2: GTSNPN, SVGIG (reference sequence). V lost 0 bases and J lost 7, with 7 bases in between. This CDR3 is built from 13 residues. The chain's CDR3 is CAWSVLGNSPLHF. Written as DNA, the CDR3 is TGTGCCTGGAGTGTATTGGGGAATTCACCCCTCCACTTT.

The chain uses TRBV18 and TRBJ2-7; the D gene is possibly TRBD1 (6 bases). Trimming stripped 1 base from V and 1 base from J, with 11 bases between. Germline V gene sequence: CDR1 KGHSH, CDR2 LQKENI. The CDR3 contains 15 residues. The CDR3 DNA is TGTGCCAGCTCACCACAAAACAGGGTATCCTACGAGCAGTACTTC. This translates into CASSPQNRVSYEQYF.

The chain is built from TRBV18 and TRBJ2-3, with TRBD2 identical over 7 bases. Germline values: CDR1 KGHSH, CDR2 LQKENI. This CDR3 is built from 16 residues. V lost 3 bases to trimming and J lost 1 base; unmatched junction nucleotides: 7. DNA for the CDR3: TGTGCCAGCTCACCCCCCCGGGGGGTGGGCACAGATACGCAGTATTTT. This translates into CASSPPRGVGTDTQYF.

This chain joins TRBV5-6 and TRBJ2-7, with D perhaps matching TRBD2 (5 bases). V lost 3 bases and J lost 3, with 19 bases in between. This CDR3 has 16 residues. Germline values: CDR1 SGHDT, CDR2 YYEEEE. DNA of the CDR3: TGTGCCAGCAGCTCCGGACTGAGCCGAGGAAACTACGAGCAGTACTTC. Amino acids: CASSSGLSRGNYEQYF.

The chain couples TRBV5-4 to TRBJ2-7, with 11 bases identical to TRBD1. V gave up 4 bases and J gave up 5 bases; unmatched junction bases: 11. The V gene's germline CDR1 is SGHNT and CDR2 YYREEE (reference sequence). CDR3 length: 16 amino acids. CDR3 nucleotide sequence: TGTGCCAGCAGCCCATCGGTGGACAGGGGGCTGAACGAGCAGTACTTC. Protein: CASSPSVDRGLNEQYF.

This clone was found a few times. This chain uses TRBV11-3 with TRBJ2-2; D not resolved. Germline CDR1 reads SGHNT; CDR2 reads YENEEA. There are 14 residues in the CDR3. The V end was cut by 1 base, the J end by 4 bases, with 7 bases between. CDR3 region: CASSLVSGTGELFF. The DNA of the CDR3 is TGTGCCAGCAGCTTAGTTTCGGGCACCGGGGAGCTGTTTTTT. The complete variable domain, with remaining parts taken from reference TRBV11-3 and TRBJ2-2, reads EAGVVQSPRYKIIEKKQPVAFWCNPISGHNTLYWYLQNLGQGPELLIRYENEEAVDDSQLPKDRFSAERLKGVDSTLKIQPAELGDSAVYLCASSLVSGTGELFFGEGSRLTVL.

The V and J genes are TRBV7-2 and TRBJ2-7; D unresolved. Germline loops: CDR1 SGHTA, CDR2 FQGNSA. The CDR3 length is 13 residues. V was pared by 4 bases and J by 6 bases, with 13 bases between. DNA of the CDR3: TGTGCCAGCAGCTCGGTGATTATGAGCGAGCAGTACTTC. Amino acid sequence: CASSSVIMSEQYF.

The J gene is TRBJ1-3, the V gene TRBV30; 9 bases line up with TRBD1. J was trimmed by 3 bases and V by 2 bases; bases with no gene match: 5. The germline CDR1 and CDR2 sequences are GTSNPN and SVGIG (reference sequence). This CDR3 is 15 amino acids long. CDR3 loop: CAWSKLTGGGNTIYF. In nucleotides, the CDR3 is TGTGCCTGGAGTAAATTGACAGGGGGTGGAAACACCATATATTTT.

The V and J genes are TRBV7-8 and TRBJ2-1; 8 bases match TRBD2. V trimming: 2 bases; J trimming: 3 bases; junction bases outside the gene matches: 0. CDR1 and CDR2 from the germline V gene are SGHVS and FQNEAQ. The CDR3 runs to 14 residues. The CDR3 protein is CASSLLAGYNEQFF. The DNA for the CDR3 is TGTGCCAGCAGCTTACTAGCGGGCTACAATGAGCAGTTCTTC. Based on the CDR3 plus reference TRBV7-8 and TRBJ2-1, the full variable domain is GAGVSQSPRYKVAKRGQDVALRCDPISGHVSLFWYQQALGQGPEFLTYFQNEAQLDKSGLPSDRFFAERPEGSVSTLKIQRTQQEDSAVYLCASSLLAGYNEQFFGPGTRLTVL.

This rearrangement joins TRBV19 to TRBJ1-2, with D uncertain. The germline V and J ends were trimmed by 5 bases and 2 bases, with 9 bases remaining between them. Germline V lookup: CDR1 LNHDA, CDR2 SQIVND (reference sequence). CDR3 length: 13 amino acids. The CDR3 coding sequence is TGTGCCAGTAGTGCGGGCAGAAACTATGGCTACACCTTC. Translated: CASSAGRNYGYTF. The entire variable domain, with the rest obtained from reference TRBV19 and TRBJ1-2, is as follows: DGGITQSPKYLFRKEGQNVTLSCEQNLNHDAMYWYRQDPGQGLRLIYYSQIVNDFQKGDIAEGYSVSREKKESFPLTVTSAQKNPTAFYLCASSAGRNYGYTFGSGTRLTVV.

V gene TRBV2 combines with J gene TRBJ2-7; D might be TRBD1 (6 bases). The V and J ends lost 9 bases and 7 bases respectively, with 13 bases between them. Germline V CDR1 and CDR2: SNHLY, FYNNEI. The CDR3 spans 11 residues. The CDR3 sequence: CASGQLGEQYF. The CDR3 nucleotides read TGTGCCAGTGGACAGCTAGGAGAGCAGTACTTC.

The gene calls are TRBV2 and TRBJ2-7, with 10 bases identical to TRBD2. The CDR3 totals 14 residues. Germline lookup yields CDR1 SNHLY and CDR2 FYNNEI. V dropped 6 bases and J dropped 4; count of bases not matched to a gene: 6. CDR3 loop: CASRLAGSSYEQYF. In DNA, the CDR3 is TGTGCCAGCAGACTAGCGGGGTCTTCATACGAGCAGTACTTC.

This clone was seen more than once but under ten times. Other DNA variants within this sample encode the same CDR3. The rearrangement joins TRBV4-3 to TRBJ2-3; 8 bases align to TRBD2. J was trimmed by 6 bases and V by 0 bases; bases with no gene match: 14. CDR3 length: 18 amino acids. The germline CDR1 and CDR2 sequences are LGHNA and YSLEER. CDR3 sequence reads: CASSQDLASGSRADTQYF. In DNA form, the CDR3 reads TGCGCCAGCAGCCAAGATCTGGCTAGCGGGTCCAGAGCGGATACGCAGTATTTT.

This clone has more than one count but fewer than ten. V and J are TRBV7-9 and TRBJ2-7; 8 bases line up with TRBD1. The CDR3 has 15 amino acids. Germline lookup yields CDR1 SEHNR and CDR2 FQNEAQ (reference sequence). The junction had 4 bases not matched to a gene; V was cut back by 3 bases and J by 0 bases. CDR3 DNA sequence: TGTGCCAGCAGCTTGGACAGGGTACTCTCCTACGAGCAGTACTTC. It is translated as CASSLDRVLSYEQYF.

The chain joins TRBV27 to TRBJ1-6; 7 bases align to TRBD1. Germline V gives CDR1 MNHEY, CDR2 SMNVEV (reference sequence). J lost 7 bases, V lost 6 bases, and 3 bases had no gene match. The CDR3 has 13 residues. CDR3 sequence (DNA): TGTGCCAGCAGGGGACAGCCGAATTCACCCCTCCACTTT. Encoded protein: CASRGQPNSPLHF.

The chain uses TRBV5-1 and TRBJ1-5; 7 nucleotides match TRBD1. CDR1 and CDR2 from the germline V gene are SGHRS and YFSETQ. The CDR3 runs to 15 residues. V gave up 4 bases and J gave up 3 bases; unmatched junction bases: 7. The CDR3 region has the DNA TGCGCCAGCAGCCCGGCCGGGACAGCCAATCAGCCCCAGCATTTT. It translates to CASSPAGTANQPQHF.

This clone was seen a handful of times. The chain couples TRBV2 to TRBJ1-2; TRBD1 matches at 7 bases. The V and J ends lost 8 bases and 8 bases, in that order; junction bases with no gene match: 5. This CDR3 is built from 11 residues. Germline-derived CDR1 and CDR2 are SNHLY and FYNNEI. As DNA, the CDR3 is TGTGCCAGCGGGCAGGGGGTCGGCTACACCTTC. It encodes CASGQGVGYTF. The full variable domain, with the rest looked up from reference TRBV2 and TRBJ1-2, is EPEVTQTPSHQVTQMGQEVILRCVPISNHLYFYWYRQILGQKVEFLVSFYNNEISEKSEIFDDQFSVERPDGSNFTLKIRSTKLEDSAMYFCASGQGVGYTFGSGTRLTVV.

The chain links TRBV7-8 to TRBJ2-7; D gene uncertain. Germline V gene lookup returns CDR1 SGHVS and CDR2 FQNEAQ. The CDR3 covers 13 residues. V lost 0 bases and J lost 4, with 7 bases in between. CDR3 DNA: TGTGCCAGCAGCTTAGCGGTTGGGTACGAGCAGTACTTC. Protein: CASSLAVGYEQYF.

V gene TRBV28 combines with J gene TRBJ2-5; D call uncertain. Germline-derived CDR1 and CDR2 are MDHEN and SYDVKM. The V end lost 4 bases, the J end lost 5 bases, and 8 bases lay between the germline ends. There are 12 residues in the CDR3. CDR3 protein: CASSSSAETQYF. Here the CDR3 DNA reads TGTGCCAGCAGTTCCTCGGCCGAGACCCAGTACTTC.

The chain links TRBV7-8 to TRBJ2-5; the D is unclear. Germline V gives CDR1 SGHVS, CDR2 FQNEAQ. V lost 1 base, J lost 0 bases, and 12 bases lay in between. CDR3 length: 16 residues. CDR3 amino acids: CASSLGTVGNQETQYF. The CDR3 coding sequence is TGTGCCAGCAGCTTAGGTACCGTGGGGAACCAAGAGACCCAGTACTTC.

CDR3 sequence (DNA): TGCGCCAGCAGCTTGGCTTACAGGGAAAGATACGAGCAGTACTTC. The encoded protein is CASSLAYRERYEQYF. The rearrangement uses TRBV5-1 and TRBJ2-7; weak D call: TRBD1 (6 bases). CDR1 and CDR2 from the germline V gene are SGHRS and YFSETQ. The CDR3 is made up of 15 amino acids. Between the trimmed V and J ends, which lost 0 bases and 4 bases, there was a span of 14 bases.

The chain uses TRBV5-1 and TRBJ2-1, with 9 positions matching TRBD1. Looked up from germline, CDR1 is SGHRS and CDR2 is YFSETQ. The V and J ends lost 3 bases and 4 bases, in that order; junction bases with no gene match: 5. The CDR3 sequence is 15 residues long. The CDR3 region has the DNA TGCGCCAGCAGCTCCCGGGACAGGGCTTACAATGAGCAGTTCTTC. Translating gives CASSSRDRAYNEQFF.

This clone showed up just a few times. The CDR3 reads CASSQWSWDNHEQYF. The CDR3 DNA sequence: TGTGCCAGCTCGCAGTGGAGTTGGGATAACCACGAGCAGTACTTC. The rearrangement links TRBV18 to TRBJ2-7; no clear D gene. Germline V gives CDR1 KGHSH, CDR2 LQKENI. CDR3 length: 15 amino acids. Trimming took 6 bases from V and 5 from J, leaving 20 bases between them.

This chain links TRBV5-1 with TRBJ2-7; D is possibly TRBD1 (8 bases). CDR3 length equals 17 residues. With 1 base removed from V and 2 bases from J, the gap between germline ends came to 19 bases. CDR1 and CDR2 from the germline V gene are SGHRS and YFSETQ. Here the CDR3 DNA reads TGCGCCAGCAGCTTGCCCAGCGGGACAGGCGGCCCCTACGAGCAGTACTTC. Translating it yields CASSLPSGTGGPYEQYF.

Concerning this clone itself: It may be a read error: a sequence one base away is much more abundant. Within the sample, other DNA sequences also encode this same CDR3. The rearrangement uses TRBV6-1 and TRBJ1-2; D might be TRBD1 (5 bases). There are 13 residues in the CDR3. Trimming cost V 2 bases and J 4 bases, with 8 bases left between them. In germline, CDR1 is MNHNS, CDR2 SASEGT. The CDR3 spells CASSESGGYGYTF. Written as DNA, the CDR3 is TGTGCCAGCAGTGAATCGGGGGGCTATGGCTACACCTTC.

The chain couples TRBV10-3 to TRBJ2-6; 8 nucleotides line up with TRBD1. The CDR3 consists of 15 residues. The germline V gene has CDR1 ENHRY and CDR2 SYGVKD. J was trimmed by 3 bases and V by 6 bases; bases with no gene match: 4. This CDR3 reads CAISPTGVGANVLTF. For the CDR3, the DNA is TGTGCCATCAGCCCGACAGGGGTTGGGGCCAACGTCCTGACTTTC.

The chain couples TRBV18 to TRBJ1-1; D unclear. The CDR3 has 14 amino acids. From germline, CDR1 is KGHSH and CDR2 LQKENI. Trimming left V 2 bases short and J 3 bases short, with 10 bases between. As DNA, the CDR3 is TGTGCCAGCTCACCAAGGCAAATTGACACTGAAGCTTTCTTT. The encoded protein is CASSPRQIDTEAFF.